The present TCR beta chain was sequenced within a study of T cell repertoires in cytomegalovirus infection. Study context: A matching HLA type, together with CMV infection, was signaled by public TCR beta signatures.

Study-level findings and limits: The ex vivo response was dominated by HLA-C-restricted CMV-specific TCR beta clonotypes. Frequencies of public TCR beta families were cumulated, and this identified carriers of CMV plus the relevant HLA.

Worth noting for this clonotype: What it recognizes is unknown.

V gave up 4 bases and J gave up 2 bases, with 12 bases separating them. The CDR3 runs to 14 residues. Germline CDR1 is MNHNS and CDR2 is SASEGT. MiXCR, applied by TCRdb to the reads, yields one record per CDR3 protein. The sample has around 450,000 distinct CDR3 sequences, around 32% seen once. This TCR came from a human donor in good health (CMV status not recorded). Some clones in this sample may be carry-over from other donors' samples. This chain connects TRBV6-1 to TRBJ2-7; D gene unclear. The sequencing input was PBMCs. CDR3 residues: CASSASELAYEQYF. The CDR3 nucleotides are TGTGCCAGCAGTGCCTCCGAGCTGGCCTACGAGCAGTACTTC.